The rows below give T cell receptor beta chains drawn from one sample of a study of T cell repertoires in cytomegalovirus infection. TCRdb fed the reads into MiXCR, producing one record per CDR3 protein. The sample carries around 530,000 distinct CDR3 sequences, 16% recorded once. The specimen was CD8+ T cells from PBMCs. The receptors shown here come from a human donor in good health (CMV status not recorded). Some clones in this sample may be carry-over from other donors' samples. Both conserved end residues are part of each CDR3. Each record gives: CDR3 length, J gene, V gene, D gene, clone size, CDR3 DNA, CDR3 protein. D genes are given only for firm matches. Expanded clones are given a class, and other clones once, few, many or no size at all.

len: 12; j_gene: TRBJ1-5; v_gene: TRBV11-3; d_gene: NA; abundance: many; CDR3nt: TGTGCCCCGGCAGTTTACAATCAGCCCCAGCATTTT; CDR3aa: CAPAVYNQPQHF
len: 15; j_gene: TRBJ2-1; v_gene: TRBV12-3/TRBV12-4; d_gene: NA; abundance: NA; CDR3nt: TGTGCCAGCAGTTCAAGGGGGTCAATCTACAATGAGCAGTTCTTC; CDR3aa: CASSSRGSIYNEQFF
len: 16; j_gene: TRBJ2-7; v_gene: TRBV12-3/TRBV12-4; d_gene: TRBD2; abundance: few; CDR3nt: TGTGCCAGCAGTTTATCGGGGGGAAGGAGAGGATACGAGCAGTACTTC; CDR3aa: CASSLSGGRRGYEQYF
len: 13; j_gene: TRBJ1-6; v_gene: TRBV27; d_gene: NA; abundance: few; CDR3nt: TGTGCCAGCAGTCCCCCTAAGGGATCACCCCTCCACTTT; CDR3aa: CASSPPKGSPLHF
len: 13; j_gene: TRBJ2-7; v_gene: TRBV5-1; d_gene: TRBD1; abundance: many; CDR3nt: TGCGCCAGCAGCTTGGAGGACAGGGCCGAGCAGTACTTC; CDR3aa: CASSLEDRAEQYF
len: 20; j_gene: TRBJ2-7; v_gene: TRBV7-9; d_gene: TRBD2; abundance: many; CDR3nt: TGTGCCAGCAGCACAAACACCGGGACTAGCGGGAAGGGGACCTCCTACGAGCAGTACTTC; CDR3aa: CASSTNTGTSGKGTSYEQYF
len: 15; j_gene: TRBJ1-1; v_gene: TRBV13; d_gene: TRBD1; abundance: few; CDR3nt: TGTGCCAGCAGCTTACGAGGACAGGGGGGGAGAGACGCTTTCTTT; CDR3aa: CASSLRGQGGRDAFF
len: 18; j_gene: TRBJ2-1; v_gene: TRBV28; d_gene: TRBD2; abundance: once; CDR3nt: TGTGCCAGAGAGGAGGGGGGAGTTGGACTAGCGGGTTACAATGAGCAGTTCTTC; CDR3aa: CAREEGGVGLAGYNEQFF
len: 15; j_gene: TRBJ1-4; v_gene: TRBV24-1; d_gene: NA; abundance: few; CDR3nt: TGTGCCACCAGTGATCCGCGTGGGAGTAATGAAAAACTGTTTTTT; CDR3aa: CATSDPRGSNEKLFF
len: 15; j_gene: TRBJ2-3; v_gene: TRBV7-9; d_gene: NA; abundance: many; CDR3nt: TGTGCCAGCAGCCCCCTTTCGGGGTCCCCAGTTACGCAGTATTTT; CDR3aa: CASSPLSGSPVTQYF
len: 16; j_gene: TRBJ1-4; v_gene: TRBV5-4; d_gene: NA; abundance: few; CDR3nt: TGTGCCAGCAGCTCGACCGCGGATTCAACTAATGAAAAACTGTTTTTT; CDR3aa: CASSSTADSTNEKLFF
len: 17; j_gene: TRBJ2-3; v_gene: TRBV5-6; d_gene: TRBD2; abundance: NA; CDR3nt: TGTGCCAGCAGCTTGATTCGGGGGAGGGCCCGCACAGATACGCAGTATTTT; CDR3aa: CASSLIRGRARTDTQYF
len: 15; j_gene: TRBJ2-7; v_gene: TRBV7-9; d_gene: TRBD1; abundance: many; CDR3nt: TGTGCCAGCAGCTTAGGGGCAGGGGGCGTCTACGAGCAGTACTTC; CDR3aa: CASSLGAGGVYEQYF
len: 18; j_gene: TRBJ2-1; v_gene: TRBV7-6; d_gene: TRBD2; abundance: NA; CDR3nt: TGTGCCAGCAGCTCCTGGGGCGGGGGGGCTAGCTCCTACGATGAGCAGTTCTTC; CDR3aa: CASSSWGGGASSYDEQFF
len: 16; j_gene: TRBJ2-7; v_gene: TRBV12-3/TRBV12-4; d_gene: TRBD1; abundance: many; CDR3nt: TGTGCCAGCAGTTTGTCATCTAGGGACAGCTTCTACGAGCAGTACTTC; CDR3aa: CASSLSSRDSFYEQYF
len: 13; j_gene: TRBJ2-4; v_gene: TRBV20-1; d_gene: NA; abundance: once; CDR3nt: TGCAGTGCTAGAGGAAGGGGCAAAAACATTCAGTACTTC; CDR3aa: CSARGRGKNIQYF
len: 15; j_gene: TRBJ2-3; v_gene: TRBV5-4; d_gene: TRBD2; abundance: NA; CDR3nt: TGTGCCAGCAGCTTTAAGCGGGAGGCGGTAGATACGCAGTATTTT; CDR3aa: CASSFKREAVDTQYF
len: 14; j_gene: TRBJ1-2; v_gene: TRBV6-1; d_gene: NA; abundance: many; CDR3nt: TGTGCCAGCCGGGAGACAGGAGGAAACTATGGCTACACCTTC; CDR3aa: CASRETGGNYGYTF
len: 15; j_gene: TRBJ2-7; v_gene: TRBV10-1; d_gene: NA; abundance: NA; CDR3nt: TGCGCCAGCACCCACCGTGGGCCGGGGCATGGGGAGCAGTACTTC; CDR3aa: CASTHRGPGHGEQYF
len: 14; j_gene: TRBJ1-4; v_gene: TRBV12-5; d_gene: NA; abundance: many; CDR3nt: TGTGCTAGTGGCCCGCCCGGTCTAGGGGAAAAACTGTTTTTT; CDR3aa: CASGPPGLGEKLFF
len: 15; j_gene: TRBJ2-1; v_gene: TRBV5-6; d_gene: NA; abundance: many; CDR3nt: TGTGCCAGCAGAGCCATAGCGACTACCTACAATGAGCAGTTCTTC; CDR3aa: CASRAIATTYNEQFF
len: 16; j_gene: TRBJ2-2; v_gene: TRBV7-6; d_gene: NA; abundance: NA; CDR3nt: TGTGCCAGCAGCCCTAGGTGGGGGCAGAACACCGGGGATCATTTTTTT; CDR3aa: CASSPRWGQNTGDHFF
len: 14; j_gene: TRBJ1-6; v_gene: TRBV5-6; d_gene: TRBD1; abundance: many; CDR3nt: TGTGCCAGCAGCTTACGGGACAGCTATTCACCCCTCCACTTT; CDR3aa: CASSLRDSYSPLHF
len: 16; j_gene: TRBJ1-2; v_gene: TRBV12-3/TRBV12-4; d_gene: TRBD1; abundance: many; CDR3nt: TGTGCCAGCAGTCAGGGGGTTTTTGGGGAAAACTATGGCTACACCTTC; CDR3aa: CASSQGVFGENYGYTF